This T cell receptor (beta chain) was sequenced for a study of T cells in Graves' hyperthyroidism and ophthalmopathy. Notes on the study in general: Blood also showed most of the thyroid clonotypes that were expanded above 0.001. Separating ophthalmopathy from stable hyperthyroidism was achieved by a 13 V-J model.

This clonotype occurred a few times. The antigen is unknown. The CDR3 runs to 13 residues. V gave up 0 bases and J gave up 7 bases, with 9 bases separating them. The V gene's germline CDR1 is MNHEY and CDR2 SVGAGI. Participants, patients aged 18 to 65, had newly diagnosed hyperthyroidism with a duration under 2 months. The study left out patients who had uncontrolled infection, other autoimmune disease, pregnancy or lactation. TCR beta CDR3 regions were amplified from RNA. Using the HTBI primer set, a first-round RT-PCR was run on the TCR CDR3. TCRdb reanalysed the multiplex PCR reads using MiXCR and keeps one entry per CDR3 protein. The sample lists roughly 300,000 distinct CDR3 sequences, 14% occurring once.

This receptor was taken from a woman aged 25 to 39 with Graves' hyperthyroidism. Sequencing was done on a sample of blood. The chain combines TRBV6-5 with TRBJ1-2; D might be TRBD1 (5 bases). The CDR3 here is CASSYSFGGGYTF. The CDR3 DNA reads TGTGCCAGCAGTTACTCGTTCGGGGGTGGCTACACCTTC.